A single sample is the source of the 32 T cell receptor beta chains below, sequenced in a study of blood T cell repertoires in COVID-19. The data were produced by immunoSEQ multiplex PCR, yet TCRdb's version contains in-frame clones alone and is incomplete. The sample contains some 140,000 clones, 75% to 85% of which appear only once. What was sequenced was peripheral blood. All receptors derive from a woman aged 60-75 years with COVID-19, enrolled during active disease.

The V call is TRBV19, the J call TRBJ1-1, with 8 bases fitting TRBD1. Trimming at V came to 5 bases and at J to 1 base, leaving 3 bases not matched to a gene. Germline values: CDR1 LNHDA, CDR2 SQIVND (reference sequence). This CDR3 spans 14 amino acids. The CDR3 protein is CASSADRGNTEAFF. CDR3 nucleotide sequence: TGTGCCAGTAGTGCCGACAGGGGGAACACTGAAGCTTTCTTT. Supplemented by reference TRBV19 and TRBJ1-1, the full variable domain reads DGGITQSPKYLFRKEGQNVTLSCEQNLNHDAMYWYRQDPGQGLRLIYYSQIVNDFQKGDIAEGYSVSREKKESFPLTVTSAQKNPTAFYLCASSADRGNTEAFFGQGTRLTVV.

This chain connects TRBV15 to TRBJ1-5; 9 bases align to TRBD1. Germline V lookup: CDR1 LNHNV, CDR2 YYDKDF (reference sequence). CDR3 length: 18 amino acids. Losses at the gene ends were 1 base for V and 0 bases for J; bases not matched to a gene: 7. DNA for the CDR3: TGTGCCACCAGCAGAGGAGGCGGGACAGGGTTTAGCAATCAGCCCCAGCATTTT. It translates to CATSRGGGTGFSNQPQHF.

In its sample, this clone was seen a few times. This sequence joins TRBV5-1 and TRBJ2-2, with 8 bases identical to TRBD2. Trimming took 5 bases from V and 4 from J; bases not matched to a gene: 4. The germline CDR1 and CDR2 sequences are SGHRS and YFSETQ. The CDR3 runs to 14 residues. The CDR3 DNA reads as TGCGCCAGCAGGGAGCGGGGGTCCACCGGGGAGCTGTTTTTT. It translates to CASRERGSTGELFF.

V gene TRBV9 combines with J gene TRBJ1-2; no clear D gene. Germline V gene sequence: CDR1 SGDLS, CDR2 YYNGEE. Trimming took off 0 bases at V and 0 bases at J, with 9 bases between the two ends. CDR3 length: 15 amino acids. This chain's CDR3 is CASSVERGTNYGYTF. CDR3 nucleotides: TGTGCCAGCAGCGTAGAAAGAGGGACTAACTATGGCTACACCTTC.

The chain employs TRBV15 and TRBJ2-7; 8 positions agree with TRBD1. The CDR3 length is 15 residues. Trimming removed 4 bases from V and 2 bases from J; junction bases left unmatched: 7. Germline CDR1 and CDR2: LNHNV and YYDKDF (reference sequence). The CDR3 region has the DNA TGTGCCACCAGCAAATTGGACAGGGATGCCTACGAGCAGTACTTC. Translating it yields CATSKLDRDAYEQYF. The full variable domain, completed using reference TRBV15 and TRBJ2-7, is DAMVIQNPRYQVTQFGKPVTLSCSQTLNHNVMYWYQQKSSQAPKLLFHYYDKDFNNEADTPDNFQSRRPNTSFCFLDIRSPGLGDTAMYLCATSKLDRDAYEQYFGPGTRLTVT.

The DNA of the CDR3 is TGTGCCACCAGCAGAGAAACTCGTAAGTCTGAAGCTTTCTTT. Protein: CATSRETRKSEAFF. The rearrangement joins TRBV15 to TRBJ1-1; D uncertain. V dropped 0 bases and J dropped 6 bases, with 11 bases sitting between them. From germline, CDR1 is LNHNV and CDR2 YYDKDF (reference sequence). The CDR3 is 14 residues long.

The CDR3 region has the DNA TGCGCCAGCAGTGACCCCGGGACAGTCTCCTACGAGCAGTACTTC. This sequence encodes CASSDPGTVSYEQYF. The rearrangement joins TRBV10-2 to TRBJ2-7, with 7 bases matching TRBD1. This CDR3 has 15 amino acids. The germline CDR1 and CDR2 sequences are WSHSY and SAAADI. J lost 0 bases, V lost 3 bases, and 5 bases had no gene match.

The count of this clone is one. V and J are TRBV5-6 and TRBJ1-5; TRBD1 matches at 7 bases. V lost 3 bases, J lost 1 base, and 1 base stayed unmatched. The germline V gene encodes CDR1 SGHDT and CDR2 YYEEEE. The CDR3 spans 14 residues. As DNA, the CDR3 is TGTGCCAGCAGCTCAGGGGGGAGCAATCAGCCCCAGCATTTT. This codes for CASSSGGSNQPQHF.

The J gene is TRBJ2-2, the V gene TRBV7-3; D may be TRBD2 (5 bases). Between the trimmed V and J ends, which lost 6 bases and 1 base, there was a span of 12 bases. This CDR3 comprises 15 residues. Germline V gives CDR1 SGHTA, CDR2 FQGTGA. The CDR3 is CASRFPGRNTGELFF. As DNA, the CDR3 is TGTGCCAGCAGATTCCCTGGGAGGAACACCGGGGAGCTGTTTTTT.

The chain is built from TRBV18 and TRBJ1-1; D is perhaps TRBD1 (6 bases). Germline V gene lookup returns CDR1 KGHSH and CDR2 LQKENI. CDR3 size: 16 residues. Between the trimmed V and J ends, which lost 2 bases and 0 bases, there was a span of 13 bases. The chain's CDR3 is CASSPGPDRLNTEAFF. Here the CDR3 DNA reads TGTGCCAGCTCACCAGGCCCAGACAGGCTGAACACTGAAGCTTTCTTT.

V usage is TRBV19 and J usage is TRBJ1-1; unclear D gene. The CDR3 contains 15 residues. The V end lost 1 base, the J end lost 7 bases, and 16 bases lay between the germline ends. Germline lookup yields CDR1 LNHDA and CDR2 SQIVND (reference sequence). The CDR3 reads CASSIVALSAGEAFF. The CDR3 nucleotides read TGTGCCAGTAGTATAGTGGCCCTCTCAGCGGGTGAAGCTTTCTTT. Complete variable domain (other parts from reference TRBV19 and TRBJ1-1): DGGITQSPKYLFRKEGQNVTLSCEQNLNHDAMYWYRQDPGQGLRLIYYSQIVNDFQKGDIAEGYSVSREKKESFPLTVTSAQKNPTAFYLCASSIVALSAGEAFFGQGTRLTVV.

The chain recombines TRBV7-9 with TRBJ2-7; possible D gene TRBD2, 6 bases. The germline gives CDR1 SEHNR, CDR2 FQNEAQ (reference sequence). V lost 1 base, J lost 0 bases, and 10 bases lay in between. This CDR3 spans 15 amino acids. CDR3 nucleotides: TGTGCCAGCAGCTTAGATTTGACTAGCTCCTACGAGCAGTACTTC. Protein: CASSLDLTSSYEQYF. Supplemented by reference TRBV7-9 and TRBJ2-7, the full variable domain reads DTGVSQNPRHKITKRGQNVTFRCDPISEHNRLYWYRQTLGQGPEFLTYFQNEAQLEKSRLLSDRFSAERPKGSFSTLEIQRTEQGDSAMYLCASSLDLTSSYEQYFGPGTRLTVT.

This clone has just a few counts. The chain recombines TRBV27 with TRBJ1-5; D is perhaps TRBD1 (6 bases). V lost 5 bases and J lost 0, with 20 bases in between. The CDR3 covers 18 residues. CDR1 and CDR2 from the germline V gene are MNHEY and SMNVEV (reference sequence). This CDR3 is CASSIRGGGALSNQPQHF. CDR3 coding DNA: TGTGCCAGCAGTATCCGAGGGGGTGGGGCCCTTAGCAATCAGCCCCAGCATTTT.

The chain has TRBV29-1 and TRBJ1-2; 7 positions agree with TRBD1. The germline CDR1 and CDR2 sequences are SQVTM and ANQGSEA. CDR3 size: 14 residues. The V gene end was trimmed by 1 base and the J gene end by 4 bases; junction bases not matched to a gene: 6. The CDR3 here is CSVEATGDPYGYTF. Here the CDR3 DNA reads TGCAGCGTTGAAGCTACAGGGGATCCCTATGGCTACACCTTC.

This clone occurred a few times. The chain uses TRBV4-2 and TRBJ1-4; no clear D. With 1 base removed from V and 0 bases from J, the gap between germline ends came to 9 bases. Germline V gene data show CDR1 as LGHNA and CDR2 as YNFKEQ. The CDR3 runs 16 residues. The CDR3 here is CASSQAREATNEKLFF. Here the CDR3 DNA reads TGTGCCAGCAGCCAAGCACGGGAAGCAACTAATGAAAAACTGTTTTTT.

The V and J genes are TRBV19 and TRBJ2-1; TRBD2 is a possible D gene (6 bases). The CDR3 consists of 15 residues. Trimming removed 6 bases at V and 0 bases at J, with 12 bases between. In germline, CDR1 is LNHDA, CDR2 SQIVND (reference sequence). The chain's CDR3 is CASRAGQSSYNEQFF. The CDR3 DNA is TGTGCCAGTAGGGCGGGGCAAAGCTCCTACAATGAGCAGTTCTTC.

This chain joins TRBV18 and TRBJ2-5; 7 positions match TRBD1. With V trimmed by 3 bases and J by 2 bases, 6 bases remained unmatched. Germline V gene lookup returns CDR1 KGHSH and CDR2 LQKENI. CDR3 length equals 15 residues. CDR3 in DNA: TGTGCCAGCTCACCGGGGTGGGGACAGCAAGAGACCCAGTACTTC. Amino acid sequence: CASSPGWGQQETQYF.

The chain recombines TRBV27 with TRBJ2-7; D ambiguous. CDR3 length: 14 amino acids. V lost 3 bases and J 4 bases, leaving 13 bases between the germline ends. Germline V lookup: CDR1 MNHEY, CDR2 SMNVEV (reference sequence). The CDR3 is CASSFDIVSYEQYF. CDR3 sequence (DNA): TGTGCCAGCAGTTTCGATATTGTGAGTTACGAGCAGTACTTC.

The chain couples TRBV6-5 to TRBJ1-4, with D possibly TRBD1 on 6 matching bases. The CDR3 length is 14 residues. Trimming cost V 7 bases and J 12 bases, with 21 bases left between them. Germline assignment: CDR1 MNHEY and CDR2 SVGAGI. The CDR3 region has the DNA TGTGCCAGCAAAGAAGGGACAATGCGTGATGAACTGTTTTTT. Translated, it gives CASKEGTMRDELFF.

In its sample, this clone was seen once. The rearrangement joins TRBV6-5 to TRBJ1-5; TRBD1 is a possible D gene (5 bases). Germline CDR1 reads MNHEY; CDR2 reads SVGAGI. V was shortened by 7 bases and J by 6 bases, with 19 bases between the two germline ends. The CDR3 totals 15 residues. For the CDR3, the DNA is TGTGCCAGCACCATATCGGGAGGGACGGGTCAGCCCCAGCATTTT. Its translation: CASTISGGTGQPQHF.

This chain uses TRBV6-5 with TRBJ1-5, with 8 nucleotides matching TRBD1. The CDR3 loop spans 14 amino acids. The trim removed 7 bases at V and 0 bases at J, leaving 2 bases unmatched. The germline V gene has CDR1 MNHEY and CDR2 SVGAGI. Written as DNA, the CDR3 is TGTGCCAGCACGGACAGGGATAGCAATCAGCCCCAGCATTTT. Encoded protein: CASTDRDSNQPQHF.

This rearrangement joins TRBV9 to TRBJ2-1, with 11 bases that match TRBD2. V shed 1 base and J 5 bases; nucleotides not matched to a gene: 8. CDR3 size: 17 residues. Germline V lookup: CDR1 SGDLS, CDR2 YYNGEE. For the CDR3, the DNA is TGTGCCAGCAGCGTACTAGCGGGAGGCCCGGATAACAATGAGCAGTTCTTC. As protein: CASSVLAGGPDNNEQFF.

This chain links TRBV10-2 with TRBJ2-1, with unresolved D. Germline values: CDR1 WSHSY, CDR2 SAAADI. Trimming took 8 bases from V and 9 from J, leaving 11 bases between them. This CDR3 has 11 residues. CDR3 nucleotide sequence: TGCGCCAGCCTCCGAGCAGGTGAGCAGTTCTTC. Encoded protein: CASLRAGEQFF.

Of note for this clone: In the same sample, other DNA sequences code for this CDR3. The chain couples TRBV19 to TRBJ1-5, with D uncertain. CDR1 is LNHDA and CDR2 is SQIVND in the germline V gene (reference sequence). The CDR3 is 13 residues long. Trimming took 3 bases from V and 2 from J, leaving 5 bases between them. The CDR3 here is CASSMRGNQPQHF. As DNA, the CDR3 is TGTGCCAGTAGTATGAGGGGCAATCAGCCCCAGCATTTT.

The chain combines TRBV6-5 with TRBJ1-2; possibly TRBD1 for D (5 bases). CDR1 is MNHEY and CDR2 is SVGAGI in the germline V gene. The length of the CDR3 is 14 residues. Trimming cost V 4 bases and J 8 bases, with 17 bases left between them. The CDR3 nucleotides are TGTGCCAGCAGTTCTCAGGGTGGTCCGGTCGGCTACACCTTC. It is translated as CASSSQGGPVGYTF.

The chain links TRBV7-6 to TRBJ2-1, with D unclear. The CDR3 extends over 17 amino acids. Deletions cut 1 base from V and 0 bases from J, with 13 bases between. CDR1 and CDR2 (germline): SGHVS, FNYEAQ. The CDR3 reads CASSLETPTSSYNEQFF. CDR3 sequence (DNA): TGTGCCAGCAGCTTAGAAACGCCTACGAGCTCCTACAATGAGCAGTTCTTC.

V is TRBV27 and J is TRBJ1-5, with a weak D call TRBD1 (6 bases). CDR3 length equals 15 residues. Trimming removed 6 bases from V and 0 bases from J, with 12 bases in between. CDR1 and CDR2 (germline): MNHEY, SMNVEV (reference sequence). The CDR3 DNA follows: TGTGCCAGCAGGCATGGACAGTTTAGCAATCAGCCCCAGCATTTT. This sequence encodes CASRHGQFSNQPQHF.

Here the CDR3 reads CASRPSGGGYYGYTF. The CDR3 region has the DNA TGTGCCAGCAGACCATCCGGTGGGGGCTACTATGGCTACACCTTC. V gene TRBV25-1 combines with J gene TRBJ1-2; D possibly corresponds to TRBD1 (6 bases). This CDR3 has 15 residues. Per the germline V gene, CDR1 is MGHDK and CDR2 is SYGVNS. V lost 6 bases to trimming and J lost 3 bases, with 17 bases between them.

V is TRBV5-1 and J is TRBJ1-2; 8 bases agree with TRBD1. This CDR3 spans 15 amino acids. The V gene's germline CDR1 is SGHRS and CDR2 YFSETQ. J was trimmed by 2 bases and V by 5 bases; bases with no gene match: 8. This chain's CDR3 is CASRPGQGNNYGYTF. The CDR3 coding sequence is TGCGCCAGCAGACCAGGACAGGGAAACAACTATGGCTACACCTTC. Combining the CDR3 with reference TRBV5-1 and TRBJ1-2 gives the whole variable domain KAGVTQTPRYLIKTRGQQVTLSCSPISGHRSVSWYQQTPGQGLQFLFEYFSETQRNKGNFPGRFSGRQFSNSRSEMNVSTLELGDSALYLCASRPGQGNNYGYTFGSGTRLTVV.

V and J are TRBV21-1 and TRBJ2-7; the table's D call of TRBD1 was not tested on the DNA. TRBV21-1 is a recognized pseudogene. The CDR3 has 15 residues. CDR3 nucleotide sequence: TGTGCCAGCAGCAGGAGGGGGCCGGACTCCTACGAGCAGTACGTC. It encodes CASSRRGPDSYEQYV.

CDR3 residues: CASTRTGGIGYTF. For the CDR3, the DNA is TGTGCCAGTACTAGGACAGGGGGCATTGGCTACACCTTC. The V call is TRBV19, the J call TRBJ1-2; TRBD1 agrees at 11 bases. The CDR3 length is 13 residues. Looked up from germline, CDR1 is LNHDA and CDR2 is SQIVND (reference sequence). The J segment lost 7 bases and the V segment lost 7 bases, leaving 5 bases of the junction unmatched.

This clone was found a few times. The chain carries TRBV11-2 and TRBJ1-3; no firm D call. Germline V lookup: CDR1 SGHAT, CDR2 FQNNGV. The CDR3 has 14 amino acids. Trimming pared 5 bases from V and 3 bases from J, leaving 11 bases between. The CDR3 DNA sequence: TGTGCCAGCAGCACCCAGGTCATTGGAAACACCATATATTTT. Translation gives CASSTQVIGNTIYF.